These 15 T cell receptor beta chains share one sample of origin, sequenced in a study of T cell responses to AZD1222 COVID-19 vaccine. Method: immunoSEQ multiplex PCR; TCRdb's copy keeps in-frame clones and lacks some. The table includes approximately 150,000 clones, about 93% detected once. Here the sequenced sample was peripheral blood, taken on day 0 of AZD1222 vaccination. The receptors come from an adult in good health.

The chain combines TRBV15 with TRBJ1-1; no firm D call. Trimming left V 1 base short and J 2 bases short, with 8 bases between. This CDR3 contains 14 residues. CDR1 is LNHNV, CDR2 YYDKDF, per germline (reference sequence). The CDR3 DNA sequence: TGTGCCACCAGCAGAGCCCCCCCAAACACTGAAGCTTTCTTT. Translating gives CATSRAPPNTEAFF.

The V call is TRBV7-9, the J call TRBJ2-5, with D perhaps matching TRBD2 (6 bases). Per germline, CDR1 SEHNR and CDR2 FQNEAQ (reference sequence). The CDR3 runs to 14 residues. V gave up 4 bases and J gave up 2 bases, with 11 bases separating them. The CDR3 sequence: CASSSSGEQETQYF. The CDR3 region has the DNA TGTGCCAGCAGCTCATCGGGGGAACAAGAGACCCAGTACTTC. The variable domain in full, with the rest retrieved from reference TRBV7-9 and TRBJ2-5, is DTGVSQNPRHKITKRGQNVTFRCDPISEHNRLYWYRQTLGQGPEFLTYFQNEAQLEKSRLLSDRFSAERPKGSFSTLEIQRTEQGDSAMYLCASSSSGEQETQYFGPGTRLLVL.

As for this clone: Other DNA sequences in the same sample also yield this CDR3. This chain joins TRBV27 and TRBJ1-2; 9 nucleotides agree with TRBD1. Germline V lookup: CDR1 MNHEY, CDR2 SMNVEV (reference sequence). V shed 6 bases, J shed 4 bases, and the junction held 3 bases outside the gene matches. This CDR3 is 13 amino acids long. CDR3 residues: CASRGDRAYGYTF. The CDR3 region has the DNA TGTGCCAGCAGGGGGGACAGGGCCTATGGCTACACCTTC.

This chain joins TRBV27 and TRBJ2-3; D not certain. The germline CDR1 and CDR2 sequences are MNHEY and SMNVEV (reference sequence). With 0 bases removed from V and 4 bases from J, the gap between germline ends came to 8 bases. The CDR3 consists of 14 residues. The CDR3 reads CASSLSRVADTQYF. The CDR3 DNA is TGTGCCAGCAGTTTATCCCGCGTCGCAGATACGCAGTATTTT.

The CDR3 spells CASSLGAVSAEAFF. DNA of the CDR3: TGTGCCAGCAGCTTAGGGGCTGTGAGCGCTGAAGCTTTCTTT. V usage is TRBV7-2 and J usage is TRBJ1-1; D remains ambiguous. V lost 1 base and J lost 6, with 12 bases in between. The CDR3 extends over 14 amino acids. Germline lookup yields CDR1 SGHTA and CDR2 FQGNSA.

J is TRBJ1-3 and V is TRBV30; D call uncertain. In germline, CDR1 is GTSNPN, CDR2 SVGIG (reference sequence). The CDR3 is 12 amino acids. V shed 5 bases and J shed 1 base, with 6 bases lying between them. The chain's CDR3 is CAWVSSGNTIYF. The DNA of the CDR3 is TGTGCCTGGGTTTCTTCTGGAAACACCATATATTTT.

This chain uses TRBV5-8 with TRBJ2-2; D is uncertain. Germline CDR1 is SGHTS and CDR2 is YDEGEE. V lost 4 bases, J lost 13 bases, and 23 bases lay in between. The CDR3 is 15 amino acids. Here the CDR3 reads CASSTHNKEVEWLFF. In DNA form, the CDR3 reads TGTGCCAGCAGCACGCACAATAAGGAAGTGGAATGGCTGTTTTTT. Full variable domain (missing parts from reference TRBV5-8 and TRBJ2-2): EAGVTQSPTHLIKTRGQQATLRCSPISGHTSVYWYQQALGLGLQFLLWYDEGEERNRGNFPPRFSGRQFPNYSSELNVNALELEDSALYLCASSTHNKEVEWLFFGEGSRLTVL.

The chain employs TRBV4-1 and TRBJ1-4, with a possible D match to TRBD1 (6 bases). There are 13 residues in the CDR3. The germline V and J ends were trimmed by 4 bases and 8 bases, with 11 bases remaining between them. Per the germline V gene, CDR1 is MGHRA and CDR2 is YSYEKL. Here the CDR3 reads CASSPARGEKLFF. CDR3 bases: TGCGCCAGCAGCCCTGCTAGGGGGGAAAAACTGTTTTTT.

The genes are TRBV29-1 and TRBJ1-2, with TRBD1 identical over 11 bases. The CDR3 runs 15 residues. Germline CDR1 and CDR2: SQVTM and ANQGSEA. V was pared by 5 bases and J by 6 bases, with 11 bases of the junction left unmatched. CDR3 region: CSVSQGQGAKNGYTF. CDR3 nucleotides: TGCAGCGTTTCACAAGGACAGGGGGCAAAGAATGGCTACACCTTC.

The V call is TRBV7-8, the J call TRBJ2-2, with 8 positions matching TRBD1. The V gene's germline CDR1 is SGHVS and CDR2 FQNEAQ. Trimming cost V 3 bases and J 3 bases; bases outside gene matches: 0. The length of the CDR3 is 14 residues. The chain's CDR3 is CASSLTGDTGELFF. The CDR3 nucleotides read TGTGCCAGCAGCTTGACAGGGGACACCGGGGAGCTGTTTTTT. Filled out from reference TRBV7-8 and TRBJ2-2, the complete variable domain reads GAGVSQSPRYKVAKRGQDVALRCDPISGHVSLFWYQQALGQGPEFLTYFQNEAQLDKSGLPSDRFFAERPEGSVSTLKIQRTQQEDSAVYLCASSLTGDTGELFFGEGSRLTVL.

The rearrangement uses TRBV5-4 and TRBJ1-2; D is unresolved. The ends were cut back, 0 bases at V and 2 bases at J, with 11 bases in the middle. The CDR3 is 15 amino acids. Germline loops: CDR1 SGHNT, CDR2 YYREEE (reference sequence). The CDR3 DNA sequence: TGTGCCAGCAGCTTGGGGGGAGGGCAAAACTATGGCTACACCTTC. Encoded protein: CASSLGGGQNYGYTF.

The chain combines TRBV7-3 with TRBJ2-1; the match to TRBD2 covers 9 bases. V lost 2 bases, J lost 2 bases, and 4 bases stayed unmatched. This CDR3 spans 16 amino acids. Germline-derived CDR1 and CDR2 are SGHTA and FQGTGA. The CDR3 here is CASSLLAGATYNEQFF. The CDR3 DNA sequence: TGTGCCAGCAGCTTATTAGCGGGAGCCACCTACAATGAGCAGTTCTTC. Based on the CDR3 plus reference TRBV7-3 and TRBJ2-1, the full variable domain is GAGVSQTPSNKVTEKGKYVELRCDPISGHTALYWYRQSLGQGPEFLIYFQGTGAADDSGLPNDRFFAVRPEGSVSTLKIQRTERGDSAVYLCASSLLAGATYNEQFFGPGTRLTVL.

In its sample, this clone was seen once. The chain carries TRBV5-6 and TRBJ1-1; unclear D gene. The CDR3 totals 14 residues. The V and J ends lost 0 bases and 0 bases respectively, with 6 bases between them. The germline gives CDR1 SGHDT, CDR2 YYEEEE. CDR3 residues: CASSLGHLNTEAFF. CDR3 coding DNA: TGTGCCAGCAGCTTGGGGCACCTGAACACTGAAGCTTTCTTT.

V and J are TRBV5-1 and TRBJ1-4; D is unclear. With 0 bases removed from V and 5 bases from J, the gap between germline ends came to 8 bases. Per germline, CDR1 SGHRS and CDR2 YFSETQ. The CDR3 extends over 14 amino acids. This CDR3 reads CASSLDSSNEKLFF. DNA of the CDR3: TGCGCCAGCAGCTTGGACAGCTCCAATGAAAAACTGTTTTTT.

The rearrangement links TRBV14 to TRBJ1-3, with D unclear. The CDR3 runs to 15 residues. Looked up from germline, CDR1 is SGHDN and CDR2 is FVKESK. Trimming took off 1 base at V and 0 bases at J, with 7 bases between the two ends. The CDR3 DNA reads as TGTGCCAGCAGCCAAGGACGCTACTCTGGAAACACCATATATTTT. This translates into CASSQGRYSGNTIYF.